The 24 T cell receptor beta chains below come from one sample, sequenced in a study of blood T cell repertoires in COVID-19. TCRdb's copy holds only in-frame clones and misses some; the assay was immunoSEQ multiplex PCR. Among over 300,000 clones, 75% to 85% were seen once, and the ten largest hold just over 7%. Sequencing was performed on peripheral blood. These receptors were obtained from a human donor in a cohort sampled during active COVID-19.

The J gene is TRBJ2-7, the V gene TRBV10-2, with 7 bases that match TRBD2. The CDR3 sequence is 16 residues long. Looked up from germline, CDR1 is WSHSY and CDR2 is SAAADI. Trimming took 2 bases from V and 0 from J; bases not matched to a gene: 7. CDR3 protein: CASSEASGGLSYEQYF. The CDR3 region has the DNA TGCGCCAGCAGTGAGGCTTCGGGGGGACTCTCCTACGAGCAGTACTTC.

This clone was detected only once. The V call is TRBV7-2, the J call TRBJ1-1, with 10 positions matching TRBD1. V lost 5 bases and J lost 3; bases outside the gene matches: 9. This CDR3 spans 16 amino acids. The germline V gene has CDR1 SGHTA and CDR2 FQGNSA. CDR3 in amino acids: CASSPNLGTGDTEAFF. DNA of the CDR3: TGTGCCAGCAGCCCGAATCTTGGGACAGGGGACACTGAAGCTTTCTTT.

The chain carries TRBV14 and TRBJ1-3; D is ambiguous. Germline values: CDR1 SGHDN, CDR2 FVKESK. This CDR3 is 15 amino acids long. V was shortened by 4 bases and J by 0 bases, with 10 bases between the two germline ends. This CDR3 reads CASSRGLISGNTIYF. The DNA of the CDR3 is TGTGCCAGCAGCCGCGGACTGATCTCTGGAAACACCATATATTTT.

The rearrangement links TRBV30 to TRBJ1-5; the D gene is possibly TRBD1 (5 bases). From germline, CDR1 is GTSNPN and CDR2 SVGIG (reference sequence). The V gene lost 1 base and the J gene lost 5 bases, with 12 bases spanning the gap. The CDR3 runs 14 residues. CDR3 sequence: CAWSGGGYDQPQHF. In DNA form, the CDR3 reads TGTGCCTGGAGTGGGGGGGGTTATGATCAGCCCCAGCATTTT.

The chain uses TRBV7-9 and TRBJ2-7, with D maybe TRBD1 (6 bases). From germline, CDR1 is SEHNR and CDR2 FQNEAQ (reference sequence). This CDR3 contains 14 residues. The V and J ends lost 4 bases and 3 bases respectively, with 13 bases between them. DNA for the CDR3: TGTGCCAGCAGCTCCCGGGACACCCTCTACGAGCAGTACTTC. This encodes CASSSRDTLYEQYF.

The rearrangement joins TRBV20-1 to TRBJ2-1; a possible D gene is TRBD1 (5 bases). The CDR3 totals 13 residues. Trimming removed 3 bases from V and 3 bases from J, with 9 bases in between. CDR1 is DFQATT and CDR2 is SNEGSKA in the germline V gene (reference sequence). The CDR3 nucleotides read TGCAGTGCTAGTGGGCAGGGCTACAATGAGCAGTTCTTC. It encodes CSASGQGYNEQFF.

The chain employs TRBV5-4 and TRBJ1-1; no firm D call. V dropped 3 bases and J dropped 10 bases, with 19 bases sitting between them. Germline V gives CDR1 SGHNT, CDR2 YYREEE (reference sequence). This CDR3 comprises 14 residues. The CDR3 region is CASSSGLGSPGAFF. The DNA for the CDR3 is TGTGCCAGCAGCTCCGGGTTAGGGAGCCCAGGAGCTTTCTTT.

This clone was seen a few times. The V gene is TRBV28, the J gene TRBJ1-6; tentatively, D is TRBD1 (6 bases). V was pared by 7 bases and J by 0 bases, with 22 bases between. CDR3 length: 19 amino acids. CDR1 and CDR2 (germline): MDHEN, SYDVKM. CDR3 DNA: TGTGCCAGCACTCCGGACAGCTTAGTTGAAAGCTCCTATAATTCACCCCTCCACTTT. Its translation is CASTPDSLVESSYNSPLHF.

This clone has a single count. The chain carries TRBV5-1 and TRBJ1-3; no firm D call. With 0 bases removed from V and 0 bases from J, the gap between germline ends came to 10 bases. In germline, CDR1 is SGHRS, CDR2 YFSETQ. The CDR3 loop spans 16 amino acids. CDR3 region: CASSLEARVSGNTIYF. The CDR3 region has the DNA TGCGCCAGCAGCTTGGAAGCCCGTGTCTCTGGAAACACCATATATTTT. The full variable domain, with the rest looked up from reference TRBV5-1 and TRBJ1-3, is KAGVTQTPRYLIKTRGQQVTLSCSPISGHRSVSWYQQTPGQGLQFLFEYFSETQRNKGNFPGRFSGRQFSNSRSEMNVSTLELGDSALYLCASSLEARVSGNTIYFGEGSWLTVV.

The chain recombines TRBV12-3 or TRBV12-4 with TRBJ1-2; D gene uncertain. Trimming left V 1 base short and J 6 bases short, with 9 bases between. This CDR3 is built from 13 residues. The CDR3 sequence: CASSLVGADGYTF. The CDR3 nucleotides read TGTGCCAGCAGTTTAGTGGGTGCGGATGGCTACACCTTC.

The V gene is TRBV12-3 or TRBV12-4, the J gene TRBJ2-7; D is unresolved. The length of the CDR3 is 12 residues. Deletions cut 3 bases from V and 1 base from J, with 4 bases between. CDR3 in amino acids: CASSFRSYEQYF. As DNA, the CDR3 is TGTGCCAGCAGTTTTCGGTCCTACGAGCAGTACTTC.

The chain employs TRBV12-5 and TRBJ2-2, with 8 bases fitting TRBD1. Germline loops: CDR1 LGHNT, CDR2 FRNRAP. The CDR3 covers 14 residues. CDR3 residues: CASSRGRNTGELFF. As DNA, the CDR3 is TGTGCCAGCTCCAGGGGGCGAAACACCGGGGAGCTGTTTTTT.

V usage is TRBV3-1 (or the pseudogene TRBV3-2) and J usage is TRBJ1-2; D remains unclear. Per germline, CDR1 LGHDT and CDR2 YNNKEL (reference sequence). This CDR3 comprises 15 residues. V was shortened by 0 bases and J by 7 bases, with 15 bases between the two germline ends. CDR3 DNA sequence: TGTGCCAGCAGCCAAGATAGAAGGGAGTCCCGTGGCTACACCTTC. Its translation is CASSQDRRESRGYTF.

This rearrangement joins TRBV18 to TRBJ1-1; D is unclear. Germline loops: CDR1 KGHSH, CDR2 LQKENI. The CDR3 is made up of 15 amino acids. V lost 3 bases, J lost 5 bases, and 16 bases lay in between. The CDR3 DNA reads TGTGCCAGCTCACCGGCCGGGCTAGAGGGTACTGAAGCTTTCTTT. Protein: CASSPAGLEGTEAFF.

The rearrangement joins TRBV6-6 to TRBJ2-2; D ambiguous. Trimming left V 3 bases short and J 2 bases short, with 7 bases between. The CDR3 extends over 14 amino acids. The germline V gene has CDR1 MNHNY and CDR2 SVGAGI (reference sequence). The CDR3 reads CASSYDSNTGELFF. CDR3 nucleotide sequence: TGTGCCAGCAGTTATGACTCAAACACCGGGGAGCTGTTTTTT.

The chain couples TRBV12-3 or TRBV12-4 to TRBJ2-3, with D maybe TRBD1 (5 bases). Trimming left V 4 bases short and J 8 bases short, with 7 bases between. The CDR3 has 11 residues. CDR3 residues: CASSYQGTQYF. In DNA, the CDR3 is TGTGCCAGCAGTTATCAGGGTACGCAGTATTTT.

The chain is built from TRBV25-1 and TRBJ2-2; weak D call: TRBD2 (6 bases). The CDR3 has 15 residues. Germline CDR1 MGHDK, CDR2 SYGVNS. V was pared by 5 bases and J by 6 bases, with 16 bases between. The CDR3 spells CASSLGEAYPGELFF. In nucleotides, the CDR3 is TGTGCCAGCAGTTTAGGGGAGGCTTACCCCGGGGAGCTGTTTTTT.

This chain connects TRBV7-6 to TRBJ2-3; maybe TRBD1 (7 bases). From germline, CDR1 is SGHVS and CDR2 FNYEAQ. Trimming cost V 4 bases and J 6 bases, with 17 bases left between them. The CDR3 has 15 residues. In DNA, the CDR3 is TGTGCCAGCAGCTACGGAGGGGGCGTCCCCGATACGCAGTATTTT. Encoded protein: CASSYGGGVPDTQYF.

J is TRBJ2-3 and V is TRBV5-5; TRBD2 agrees at 12 bases. The germline V gene has CDR1 SGHKS and CDR2 YYEKEE (reference sequence). The CDR3 covers 18 residues. Trimming at V came to 4 bases and at J to 0 bases, leaving 9 bases not matched to a gene. The CDR3 spells CASSKTSGGLISTDTQYF. As DNA, the CDR3 is TGTGCCAGCAGCAAGACTAGCGGGGGTCTAATTAGCACAGATACGCAGTATTTT.

The CDR3 reads CASSQRFGSQSYEQYF. The CDR3 coding sequence is TGTGCCAGCAGCCAACGCTTTGGGAGTCAGAGCTACGAGCAGTACTTC. This rearrangement joins TRBV3-1 (or the pseudogene TRBV3-2) to TRBJ2-7; maybe TRBD2 (5 bases). Trimming removed 2 bases at V and 3 bases at J, with 17 bases between. The CDR3 loop spans 16 amino acids. CDR1 LGHDT and CDR2 YNNKEL come from the germline V gene (reference sequence).

The rearrangement joins TRBV3-1 (or the pseudogene TRBV3-2) to TRBJ2-5; perhaps TRBD1 as D (6 bases). This CDR3 contains 15 residues. Per the germline V gene, CDR1 is LGHDT and CDR2 is YNNKEL (reference sequence). V was shortened by 1 base and J by 4 bases, with 13 bases between the two germline ends. The CDR3 coding sequence is TGTGCCAGCAGCCAAGCCTTCAGGGGCAGAGAGACCCAGTACTTC. It is translated as CASSQAFRGRETQYF.

This clone was observed a handful of times. This chain uses TRBV2 with TRBJ1-1; no clear D. The CDR3 is 13 residues long. V was shortened by 7 bases and J by 10 bases, with 19 bases between the two germline ends. From germline, CDR1 is SNHLY and CDR2 FYNNEI. The DNA of the CDR3 is TGTGCCAGCACTGAGGCCCCTTTATCTGCAGCTTTCTTT. Encoded protein: CASTEAPLSAAFF.

The chain has TRBV4-1 and TRBJ2-2; tentative D call: TRBD2 (6 bases). Germline V lookup: CDR1 MGHRA, CDR2 YSYEKL. The CDR3 consists of 15 residues. Trimming stripped 5 bases from V and 0 bases from J, with 10 bases between. This chain's CDR3 is CASSKSGPNTGELFF. In DNA form, the CDR3 reads TGCGCCAGCAGCAAGAGCGGGCCGAACACCGGGGAGCTGTTTTTT.

The rearrangement links TRBV30 to TRBJ2-3; 7 positions agree with TRBD2. This CDR3 contains 14 residues. Germline lookup yields CDR1 GTSNPN and CDR2 SVGIG (reference sequence). Germline trimming cut 2 bases from V and 1 base from J; bases unmatched to any gene: 3. CDR3 nucleotides: TGTGCCTGGAGTTGGAGCGGGGGCACAGATACGCAGTATTTT. Its translation: CAWSWSGGTDTQYF. Using reference TRBV30 and TRBJ2-3 for the parts outside the CDR3, the full variable domain is SQTIHQWPATLVQPVGSPLSLECTVEGTSNPNLYWYRQAAGRGLQLLFYSVGIGQISSEVPQNLSASRPQDRQFILSSKKLLLSDSGFYLCAWSWSGGTDTQYFGPGTRLTVL.